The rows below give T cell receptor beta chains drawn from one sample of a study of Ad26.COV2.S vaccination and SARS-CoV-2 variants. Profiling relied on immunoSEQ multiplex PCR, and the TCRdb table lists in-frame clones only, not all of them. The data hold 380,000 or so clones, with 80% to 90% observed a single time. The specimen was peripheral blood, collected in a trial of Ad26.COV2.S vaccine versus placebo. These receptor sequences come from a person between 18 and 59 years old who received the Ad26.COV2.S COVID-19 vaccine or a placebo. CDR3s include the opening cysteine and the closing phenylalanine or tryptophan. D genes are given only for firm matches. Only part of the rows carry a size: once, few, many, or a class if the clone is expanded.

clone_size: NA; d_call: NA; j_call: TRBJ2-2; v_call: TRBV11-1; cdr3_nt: TGTGCCAGCAGCCGGGACCTGAACACCGGGGAGCTGTTTTTT; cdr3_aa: CASSRDLNTGELFF
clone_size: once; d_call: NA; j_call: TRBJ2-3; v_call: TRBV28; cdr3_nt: TGTGCCATTTTGGGGGATACGCAGTATTTT; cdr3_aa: CAILGDTQYF
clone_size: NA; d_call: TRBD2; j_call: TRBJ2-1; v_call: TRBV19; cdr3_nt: TGTGCCAGCCTGGATGGCGGGGGGCCCTACAATGAGCAGTTCTTC; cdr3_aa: CASLDGGGPYNEQFF
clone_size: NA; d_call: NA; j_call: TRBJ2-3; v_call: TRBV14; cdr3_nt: TGTGCCAGCAGCCAGACGCACAGGGACCACACAGATACGCAGTATTTT; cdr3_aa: CASSQTHRDHTDTQYF
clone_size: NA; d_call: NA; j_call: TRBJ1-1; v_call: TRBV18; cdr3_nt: TGTGCCAGCTCACCCTTAAGGGACACTGAAGCTTTCTTT; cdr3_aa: CASSPLRDTEAFF
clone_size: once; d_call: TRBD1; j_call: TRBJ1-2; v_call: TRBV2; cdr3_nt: TGTGCCAGCAGGAGGGGACAGTTCACTTACTATGGCTACACCTTC; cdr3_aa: CASRRGQFTYYGYTF
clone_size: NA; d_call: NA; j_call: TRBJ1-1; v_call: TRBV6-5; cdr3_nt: TGTGCCAGCAGTTACAGGGGAGGCACTGAAGCTTTCTTT; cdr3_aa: CASSYRGGTEAFF
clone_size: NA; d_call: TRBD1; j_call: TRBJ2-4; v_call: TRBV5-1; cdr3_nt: TGCGCCAGCACCCTGGGACAGGATCTAAACATTCAGTACTTC; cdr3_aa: CASTLGQDLNIQYF
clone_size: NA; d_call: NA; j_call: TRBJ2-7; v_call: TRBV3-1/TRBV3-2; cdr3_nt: TGTGCCAGCAGCCAACGAACTAGCTACGAGCAGTACTTC; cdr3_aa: CASSQRTSYEQYF
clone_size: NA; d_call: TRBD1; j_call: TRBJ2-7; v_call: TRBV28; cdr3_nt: TGTGCCAGCAGCCCAGGGGGCGATAACGCCTACGAGCAGTACTTC; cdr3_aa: CASSPGGDNAYEQYF
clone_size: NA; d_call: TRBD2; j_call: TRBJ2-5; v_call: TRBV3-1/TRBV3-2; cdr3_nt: TGTGCCAGCAGCCAGCCGGGACTAGGAGAGACCCAGTACTTC; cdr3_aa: CASSQPGLGETQYF
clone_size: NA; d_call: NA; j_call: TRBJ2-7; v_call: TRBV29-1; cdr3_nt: TGCAGTGGCCGGGCGGGCTCCTACGAGCAGTACTTC; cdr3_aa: CSGRAGSYEQYF
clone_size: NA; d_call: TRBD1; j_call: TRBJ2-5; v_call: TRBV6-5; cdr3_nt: TGTGCCAGCAGGCTAGGACAGGGTGGGGAGACCCAGTACTTC; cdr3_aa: CASRLGQGGETQYF
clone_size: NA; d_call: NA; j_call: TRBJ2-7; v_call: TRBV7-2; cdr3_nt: TGTGCCAGCAGCTTAGCGGAGACCCTCGAGCAGTACTTC; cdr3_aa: CASSLAETLEQYF
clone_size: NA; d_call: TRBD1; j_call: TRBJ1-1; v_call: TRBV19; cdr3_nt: TGTGCCAGTAGTCCTCAGACAGGGGGGTACACTGAAGCTTTCTTT; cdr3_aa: CASSPQTGGYTEAFF
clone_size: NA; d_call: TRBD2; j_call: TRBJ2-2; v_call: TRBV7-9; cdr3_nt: TGTGCCAGCAGCCGACTAGCGGGACGGGCCGGGGAGCTGTTTTTT; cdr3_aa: CASSRLAGRAGELFF